This T cell receptor beta chain emerged from a study of cytomegalovirus exposure and HLA in healthy donors. Study overall: The approximately 690 first-cohort repertoires and the 95 to 150 validation repertoires shared the same platform, a later analysis reported. Study-wide findings and caveats: High sensitivity and specificity were reportedly achieved when the classifier diagnosed cytomegalovirus status. Through in vitro validation, a few CMV-associated chains were shown to be specific for CMV antigens.

Trimming shortened V by 5 bases and J by 7 bases, and 23 bases separated the two germline ends. Germline V gene sequence: CDR1 MNHEY, CDR2 SMNVEV (reference sequence). The CDR3 totals 17 residues. Comments on this clone: Antigen specificity is unknown.

Profiled with immunoSEQ multiplex PCR; TCRdb holds only in-frame clones, not every one. This table has a few hundred thousand clones, 70% to 90% appearing once. The chain joins TRBV27 to TRBJ1-4; possible D gene TRBD1, 6 bases. The receptor was isolated from a woman younger than 30 in good health and CMV-seronegative. Sequenced material: PBMCs. This CDR3 is CASSPIGGGGVGEKLFF. The DNA of the CDR3 is TGTGCCAGCAGTCCTATCGGCGGGGGGGGCGTTGGTGAAAAACTGTTTTTT.